The source of this T cell receptor (beta chain) is a study of blood T cells in healthy people across ages. It was with a sample-barcoded 5' primer and a J-beta primer mix that a second PCR of roughly 6 to 12 cycles was run. Each cDNA molecule carried a tag from a template-switch adaptor that contained 12 random nucleotides. Using its own MiXCR run on the 5' RACE reads, TCRdb lists one record per CDR3 protein. The sample carries roughly 550,000 distinct CDR3 sequences, 24% recorded once. This clonotype was seen a handful of times. This same sample was also part of a study on T cells of mothers and their children. As that report states: Both sample barcodes and 2-4 random nucleotides came from the M1S primer of the second PCR. Some 2.8 million TCR beta reads per child versus over 9 million per mother. With unrelated pairs as the comparison, related mother-child pairs had a slightly higher overlap that was not significant.

Material for sequencing was blood. The source is a boy between 10 and 17 years old in good health.

In nucleotides, the CDR3 is TGTGCCAGTAGTGGGGGGACACCACAAGAGACCCAGTACTTC. Its protein is CASSGGTPQETQYF. The V call is TRBV19, the J call TRBJ2-5; tentatively, D is TRBD1 or TRBD2 (6 bases each). V lost 5 bases to trimming and J lost 2 bases, with 12 bases between them. The CDR3 is made up of 14 amino acids. Looked up from germline, CDR1 is LNHDA and CDR2 is SQIVND (reference sequence).